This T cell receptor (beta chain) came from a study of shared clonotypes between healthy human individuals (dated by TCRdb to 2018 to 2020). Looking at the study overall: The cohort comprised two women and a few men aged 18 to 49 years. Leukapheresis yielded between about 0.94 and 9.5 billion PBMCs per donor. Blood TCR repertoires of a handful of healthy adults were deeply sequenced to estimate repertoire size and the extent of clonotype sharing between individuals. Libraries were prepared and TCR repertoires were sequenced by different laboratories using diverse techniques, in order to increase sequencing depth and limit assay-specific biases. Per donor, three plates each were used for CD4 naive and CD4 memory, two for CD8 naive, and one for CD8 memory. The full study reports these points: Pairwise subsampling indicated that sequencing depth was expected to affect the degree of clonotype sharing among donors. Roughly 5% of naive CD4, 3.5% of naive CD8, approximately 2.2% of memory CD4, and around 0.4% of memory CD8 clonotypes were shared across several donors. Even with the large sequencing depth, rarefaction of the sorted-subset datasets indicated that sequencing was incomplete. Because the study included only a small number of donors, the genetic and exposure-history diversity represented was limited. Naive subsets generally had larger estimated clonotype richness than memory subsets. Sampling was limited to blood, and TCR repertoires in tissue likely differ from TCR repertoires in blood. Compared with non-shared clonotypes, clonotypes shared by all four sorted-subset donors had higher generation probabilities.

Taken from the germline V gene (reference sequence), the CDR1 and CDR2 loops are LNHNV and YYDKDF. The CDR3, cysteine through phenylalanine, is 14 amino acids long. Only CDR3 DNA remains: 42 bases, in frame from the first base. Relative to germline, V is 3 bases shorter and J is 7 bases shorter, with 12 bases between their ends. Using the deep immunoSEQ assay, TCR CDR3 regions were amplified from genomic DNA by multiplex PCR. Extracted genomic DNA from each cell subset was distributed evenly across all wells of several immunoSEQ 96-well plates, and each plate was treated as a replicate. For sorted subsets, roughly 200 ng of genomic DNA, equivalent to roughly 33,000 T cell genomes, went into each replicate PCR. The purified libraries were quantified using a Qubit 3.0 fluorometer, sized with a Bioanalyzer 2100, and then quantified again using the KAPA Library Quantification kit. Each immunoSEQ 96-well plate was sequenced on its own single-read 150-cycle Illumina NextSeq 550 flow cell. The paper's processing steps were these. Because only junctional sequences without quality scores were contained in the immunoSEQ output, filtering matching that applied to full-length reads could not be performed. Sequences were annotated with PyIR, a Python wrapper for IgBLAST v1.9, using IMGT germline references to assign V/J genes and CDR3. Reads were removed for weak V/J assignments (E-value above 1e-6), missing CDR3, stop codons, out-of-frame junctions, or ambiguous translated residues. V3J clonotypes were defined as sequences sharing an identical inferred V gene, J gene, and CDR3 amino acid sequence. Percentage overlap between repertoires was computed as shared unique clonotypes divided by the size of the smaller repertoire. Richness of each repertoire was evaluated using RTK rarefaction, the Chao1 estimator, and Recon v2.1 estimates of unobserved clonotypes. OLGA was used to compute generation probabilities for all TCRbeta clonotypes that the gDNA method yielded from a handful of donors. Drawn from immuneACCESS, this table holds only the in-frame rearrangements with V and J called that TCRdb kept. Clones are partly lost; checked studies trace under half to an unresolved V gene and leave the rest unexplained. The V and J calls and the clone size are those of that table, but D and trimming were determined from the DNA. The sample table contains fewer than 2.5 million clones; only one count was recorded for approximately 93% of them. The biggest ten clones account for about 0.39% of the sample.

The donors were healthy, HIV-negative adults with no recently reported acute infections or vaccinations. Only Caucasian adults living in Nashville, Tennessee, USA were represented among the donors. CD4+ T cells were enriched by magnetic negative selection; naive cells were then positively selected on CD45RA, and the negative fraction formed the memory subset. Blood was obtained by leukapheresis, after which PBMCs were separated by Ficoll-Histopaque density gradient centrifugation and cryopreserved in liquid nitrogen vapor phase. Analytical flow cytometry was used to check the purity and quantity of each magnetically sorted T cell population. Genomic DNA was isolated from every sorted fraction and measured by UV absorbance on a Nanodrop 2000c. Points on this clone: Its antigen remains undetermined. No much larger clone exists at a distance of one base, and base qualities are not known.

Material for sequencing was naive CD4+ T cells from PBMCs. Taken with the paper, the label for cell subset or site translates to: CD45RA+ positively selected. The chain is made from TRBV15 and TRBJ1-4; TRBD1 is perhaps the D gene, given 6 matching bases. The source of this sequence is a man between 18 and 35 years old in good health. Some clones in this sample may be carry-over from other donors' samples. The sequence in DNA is TGTGCCACCAGCAGTGGCAGGGGAGGTGAAAAACTGTTTTTT. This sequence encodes CATSSGRGGEKLFF.